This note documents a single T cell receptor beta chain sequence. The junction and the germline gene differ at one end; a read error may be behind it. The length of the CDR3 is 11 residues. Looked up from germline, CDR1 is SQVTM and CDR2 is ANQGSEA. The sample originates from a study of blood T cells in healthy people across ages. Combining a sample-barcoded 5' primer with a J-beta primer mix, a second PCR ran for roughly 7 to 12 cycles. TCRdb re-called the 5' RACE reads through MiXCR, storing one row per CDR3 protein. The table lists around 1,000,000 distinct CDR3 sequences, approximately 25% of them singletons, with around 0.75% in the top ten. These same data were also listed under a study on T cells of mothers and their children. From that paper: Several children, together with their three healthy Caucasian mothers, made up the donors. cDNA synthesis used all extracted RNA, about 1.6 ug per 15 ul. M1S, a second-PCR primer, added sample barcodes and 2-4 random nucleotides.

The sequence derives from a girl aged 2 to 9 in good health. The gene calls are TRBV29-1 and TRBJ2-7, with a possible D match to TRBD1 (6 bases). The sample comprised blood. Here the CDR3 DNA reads TGCAGCGCTGAACAGGGATCCGAGCAGTACTTC. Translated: CSAEQGSEQYF.